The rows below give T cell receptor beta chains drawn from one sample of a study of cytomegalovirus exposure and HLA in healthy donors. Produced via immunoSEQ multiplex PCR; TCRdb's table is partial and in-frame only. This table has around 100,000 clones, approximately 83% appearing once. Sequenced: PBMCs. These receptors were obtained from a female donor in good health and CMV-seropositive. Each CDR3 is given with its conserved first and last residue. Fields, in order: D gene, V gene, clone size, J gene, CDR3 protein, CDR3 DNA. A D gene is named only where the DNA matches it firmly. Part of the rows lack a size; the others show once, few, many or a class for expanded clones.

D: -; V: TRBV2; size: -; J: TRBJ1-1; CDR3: CASNRGAEAFF; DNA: TGTGCCAGCAATCGGGGGGCTGAAGCTTTCTTT
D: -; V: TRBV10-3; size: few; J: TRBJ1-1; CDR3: CAIMGHPDTEAFF; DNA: TGTGCCATCATGGGGCATCCGGACACTGAAGCTTTCTTT
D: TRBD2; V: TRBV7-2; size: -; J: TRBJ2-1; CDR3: CASSLRGGWYNEQFF; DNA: TGTGCCAGCAGCCTTCGGGGGGGCTGGTACAATGAGCAGTTCTTC
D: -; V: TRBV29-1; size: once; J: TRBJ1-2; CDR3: CSVGLLSYGYTF; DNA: TGCAGCGTCGGACTCCTCTCGTATGGCTACACCTTC
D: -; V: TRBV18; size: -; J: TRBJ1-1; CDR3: CASSPQGKEAFF; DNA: TGTGCCAGCTCACCGCAGGGGAAAGAAGCTTTCTTT
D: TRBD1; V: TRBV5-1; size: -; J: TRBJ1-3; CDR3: CASSRTGQSSGNTIYF; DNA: TGCGCCAGCAGCCGGACAGGGCAGAGCTCTGGAAACACCATATATTTT
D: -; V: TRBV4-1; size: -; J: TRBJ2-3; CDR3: CASSPRDTPNTDTQYF; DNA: TGCGCCAGCAGCCCCCGGGACACCCCTAACACAGATACGCAGTATTTT
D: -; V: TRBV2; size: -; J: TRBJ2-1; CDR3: CASRGGAGGRYEQFF; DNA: TGTGCCAGCAGGGGGGGGGCCGGCGGCCGCTATGAGCAGTTCTTC
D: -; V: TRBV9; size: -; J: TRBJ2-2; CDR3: CASSVGGRGGELFF; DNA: TGTGCCAGCAGCGTAGGTGGGCGTGGCGGGGAGCTGTTTTTT
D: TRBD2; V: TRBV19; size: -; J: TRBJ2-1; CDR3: CATTSGDSIFGYNEQFF; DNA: TGTGCCACCACTAGCGGGGATTCCATATTCGGCTACAATGAGCAGTTCTTC
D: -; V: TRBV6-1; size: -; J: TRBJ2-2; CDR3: CASSRGNTGELFF; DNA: TGTGCCAGCAGTCGAGGGAACACCGGGGAGCTGTTTTTT
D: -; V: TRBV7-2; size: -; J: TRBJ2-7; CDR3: CASSLSPLNEQYF; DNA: TGTGCCAGCAGCCTTAGTCCTCTTAACGAGCAGTACTTC
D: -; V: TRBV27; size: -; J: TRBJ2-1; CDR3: CASSFLPDLNNEQFF; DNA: TGTGCCAGCAGTTTCCTGCCTGACTTAAACAATGAGCAGTTCTTC
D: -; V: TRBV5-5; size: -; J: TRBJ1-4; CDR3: CASKAATNEKLFF; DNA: TGTGCCAGCAAAGCGGCAACTAATGAAAAACTGTTTTTT
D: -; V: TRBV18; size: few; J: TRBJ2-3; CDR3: CASSPRTTPDTQYF; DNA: TGTGCCAGCTCACCCCGGACTACCCCAGATACGCAGTATTTT
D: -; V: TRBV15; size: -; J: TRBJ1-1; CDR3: CATSSRVQGYTEAFF; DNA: TGTGCCACCAGCAGTAGAGTACAGGGTTACACTGAAGCTTTCTTT
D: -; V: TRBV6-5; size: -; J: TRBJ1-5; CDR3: CASSYGYTNQPQHF; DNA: TGTGCCAGCAGTTACGGTTACACCAATCAGCCCCAGCATTTT
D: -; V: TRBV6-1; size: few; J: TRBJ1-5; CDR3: CASRDSFSNQPQHF; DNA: TGTGCCAGCAGAGACAGTTTTAGCAATCAGCCCCAGCATTTT
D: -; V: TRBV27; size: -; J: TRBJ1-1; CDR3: CASSLGGSTEAFF; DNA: TGTGCCAGCAGTTTGGGAGGGAGCACTGAAGCTTTCTTT
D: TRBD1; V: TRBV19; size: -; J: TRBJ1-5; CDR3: CASSIDAHDRGRTQPQHF; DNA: TGTGCCAGTAGTATAGACGCGCATGACAGGGGGCGGACTCAGCCCCAGCATTTT
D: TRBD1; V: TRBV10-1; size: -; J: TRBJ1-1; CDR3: CASSARQGDTEAFF; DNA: TGCGCCAGCAGCGCCAGACAGGGGGACACTGAAGCTTTCTTT
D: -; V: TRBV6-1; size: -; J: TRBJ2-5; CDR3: CASSELQGIWETQYF; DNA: TGTGCCAGCAGTGAGCTTCAGGGGATTTGGGAGACCCAGTACTTC
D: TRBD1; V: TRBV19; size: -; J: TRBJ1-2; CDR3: CASRTGGYGYTF; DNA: TGTGCCAGTAGAACAGGGGGGTATGGCTACACCTTC
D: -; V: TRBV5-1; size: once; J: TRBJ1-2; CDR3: CASSSDRRNYGYTF; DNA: TGCGCCAGCAGCTCGGACAGACGTAACTATGGCTACACCTTC
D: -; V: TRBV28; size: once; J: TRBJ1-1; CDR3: CASSFSTSTEAFF; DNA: TGTGCCAGCAGTTTTAGCACCTCCACTGAAGCTTTCTTT
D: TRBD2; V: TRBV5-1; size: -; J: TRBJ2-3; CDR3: CASSPGLAIGTDTQYF; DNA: TGCGCCAGCAGCCCTGGACTAGCGATCGGCACAGATACGCAGTATTTT
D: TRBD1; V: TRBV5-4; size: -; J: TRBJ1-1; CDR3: CASSEQGANGDTEAFF; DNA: TGTGCCAGCAGCGAACAGGGGGCTAATGGGGACACTGAAGCTTTCTTT
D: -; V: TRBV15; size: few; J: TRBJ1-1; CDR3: CATSRDRGRSTEAFF; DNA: TGTGCCACCAGCAGAGATAGGGGCAGGAGCACTGAAGCTTTCTTT
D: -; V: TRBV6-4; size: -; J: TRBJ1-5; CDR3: CASSDSESNQPQHF; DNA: TGTGCCAGCAGTGACTCCGAGAGCAATCAGCCCCAGCATTTT
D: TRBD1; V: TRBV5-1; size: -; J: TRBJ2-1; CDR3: CASSLETGGSYNEQFF; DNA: TGCGCCAGCAGCTTGGAGACAGGGGGGTCCTACAATGAGCAGTTCTTC
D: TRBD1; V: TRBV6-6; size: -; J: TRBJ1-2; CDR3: CASSQIDRGNYGYTF; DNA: TGTGCCAGCAGTCAGATAGACAGGGGTAACTATGGCTACACCTTC
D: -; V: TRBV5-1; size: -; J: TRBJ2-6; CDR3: CASSDRSGANVLTF; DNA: TGCGCCAGCAGCGACAGATCTGGGGCCAACGTCCTGACTTTC
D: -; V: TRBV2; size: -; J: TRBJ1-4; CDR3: CASSEHEKLFF; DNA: TGTGCCAGCAGTGAACATGAGAAACTGTTTTTT
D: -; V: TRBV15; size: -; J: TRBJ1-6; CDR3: CATSRVPGEGSPLHF; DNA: TGTGCCACCAGCAGAGTTCCAGGGGAAGGATCACCCCTCCACTTT
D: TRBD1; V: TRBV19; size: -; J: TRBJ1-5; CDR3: CASSRQGNQPQHF; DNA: TGTGCCAGTAGTAGACAGGGTAATCAGCCCCAGCATTTT
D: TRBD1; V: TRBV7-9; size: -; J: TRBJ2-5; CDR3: CASSPPGQGGLETQYF; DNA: TGTGCCAGCAGCCCACCGGGACAGGGAGGGCTGGAGACCCAGTACTTC
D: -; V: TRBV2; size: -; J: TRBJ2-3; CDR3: CASSEEASPGDTQYF; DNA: TGTGCCAGCAGTGAAGAGGCTAGCCCAGGAGATACGCAGTATTTT
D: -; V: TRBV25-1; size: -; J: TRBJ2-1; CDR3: CASNRQGRIDEQFF; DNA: TGTGCCAGCAATAGGCAGGGAAGAATCGATGAGCAGTTCTTC
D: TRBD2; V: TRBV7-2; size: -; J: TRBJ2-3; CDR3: CASSLLFSGGVTDTQYF; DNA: TGTGCCAGCAGCCTCCTATTTAGCGGGGGGGTGACAGATACGCAGTATTTT
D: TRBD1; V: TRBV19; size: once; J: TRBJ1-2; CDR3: CASSVSRDRIYGYTF; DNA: TGTGCCAGTAGCGTGAGCCGGGACAGGATCTATGGCTACACCTTC
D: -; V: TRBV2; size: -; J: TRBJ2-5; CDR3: CASSALHQETQYF; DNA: TGTGCCAGCAGTGCGCTTCATCAGGAGACCCAGTACTTC
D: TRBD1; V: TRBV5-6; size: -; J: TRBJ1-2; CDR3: CASSGDRGINYGYTF; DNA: TGTGCCAGCAGCGGGGACAGGGGTATTAACTATGGCTACACCTTC
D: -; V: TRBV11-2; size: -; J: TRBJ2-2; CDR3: CASSLWAGTNTGELFF; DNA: TGTGCCAGCAGCTTATGGGCTGGAACGAACACCGGGGAGCTGTTTTTT
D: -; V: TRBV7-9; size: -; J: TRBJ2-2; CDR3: CASSLAAGELFF; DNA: TGTGCCAGCAGCTTAGCGGCAGGGGAGCTGTTTTTT
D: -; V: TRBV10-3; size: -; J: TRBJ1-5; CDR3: CAIGPGQVQPQHF; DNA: TGTGCAATTGGGCCAGGGCAGGTTCAGCCCCAGCATTTT
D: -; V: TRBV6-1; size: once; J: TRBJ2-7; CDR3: CASSEAYPAYEQYF; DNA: TGTGCCAGCAGTGAAGCATATCCGGCCTACGAGCAGTACTTC
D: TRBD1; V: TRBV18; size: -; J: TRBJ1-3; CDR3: CASSPGTERNTIYF; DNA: TGTGCCAGCTCTCCGGGGACAGAAAGAAACACCATATATTTT
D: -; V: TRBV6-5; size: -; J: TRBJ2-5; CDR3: CASSYAGRTNPETQYF; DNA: TGTGCCAGCAGTTACGCGGGAAGGACCAATCCAGAGACCCAGTACTTC
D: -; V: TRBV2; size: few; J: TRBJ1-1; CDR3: CASIGRLGTEAFF; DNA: TGTGCCAGCATTGGAAGGCTAGGCACTGAAGCTTTCTTT
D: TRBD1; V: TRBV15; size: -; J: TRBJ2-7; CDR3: CATSRAGTGRDEQYF; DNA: TGTGCCACCAGCAGAGCAGGGACAGGGCGAGACGAGCAGTACTTC
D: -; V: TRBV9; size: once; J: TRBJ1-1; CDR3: CASSVVHTGIGVAEAFF; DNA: TGTGCCAGCAGCGTAGTTCACACAGGGATCGGGGTTGCTGAAGCTTTCTTT
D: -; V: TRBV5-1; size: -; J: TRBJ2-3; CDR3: CASSLARVTTDTQYF; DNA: TGCGCCAGCAGCTTGGCCCGGGTAACGACAGATACGCAGTATTTT